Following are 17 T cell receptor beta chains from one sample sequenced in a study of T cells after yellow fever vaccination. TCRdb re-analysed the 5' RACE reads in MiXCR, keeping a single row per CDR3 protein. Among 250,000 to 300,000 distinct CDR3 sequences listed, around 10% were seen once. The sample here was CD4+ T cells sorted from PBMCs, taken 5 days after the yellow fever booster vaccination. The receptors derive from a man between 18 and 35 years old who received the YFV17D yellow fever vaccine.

CDR3 residues: CASGEGDSYGYTF. The CDR3 DNA reads as TGTGCCTCCGGGGAGGGCGACTCCTATGGCTACACCTTC. The rearrangement uses TRBV11-1 and TRBJ1-2; the D is unclear. Trimming took 11 bases from V and 4 from J, leaving 17 bases between them. The CDR3 length is 13 residues. The germline gives CDR1 SGHAT, CDR2 FQDESV (reference sequence).

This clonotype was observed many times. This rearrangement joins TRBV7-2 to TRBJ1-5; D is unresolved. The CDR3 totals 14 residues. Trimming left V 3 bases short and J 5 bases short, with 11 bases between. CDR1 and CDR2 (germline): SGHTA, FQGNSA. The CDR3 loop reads CASSFLGIDQPQHF. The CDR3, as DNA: TGTGCCAGCAGCTTTCTTGGCATAGATCAGCCCCAGCATTTT.

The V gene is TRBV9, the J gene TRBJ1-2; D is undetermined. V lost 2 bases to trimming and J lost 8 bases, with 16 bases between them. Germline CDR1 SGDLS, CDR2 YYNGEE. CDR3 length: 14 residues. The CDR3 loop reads CASSVVQDRGGYTF. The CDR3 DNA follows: TGTGCCAGCAGCGTGGTTCAAGACCGAGGAGGCTACACCTTC.

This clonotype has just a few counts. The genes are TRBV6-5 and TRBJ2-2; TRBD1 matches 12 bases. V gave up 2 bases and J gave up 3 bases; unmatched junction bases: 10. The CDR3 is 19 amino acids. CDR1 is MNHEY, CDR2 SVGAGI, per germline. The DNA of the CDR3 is TGTGCCAGCAGTTACGGAGTCCCGGGACAGGGGGCCTACACCGGGGAGCTGTTTTTT. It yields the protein CASSYGVPGQGAYTGELFF.

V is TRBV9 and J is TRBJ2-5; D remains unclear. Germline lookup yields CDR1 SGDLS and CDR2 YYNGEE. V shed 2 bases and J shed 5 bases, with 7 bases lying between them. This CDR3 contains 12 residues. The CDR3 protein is CASSVPSETQYF. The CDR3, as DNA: TGTGCCAGCAGCGTCCCCTCGGAGACCCAGTACTTC.

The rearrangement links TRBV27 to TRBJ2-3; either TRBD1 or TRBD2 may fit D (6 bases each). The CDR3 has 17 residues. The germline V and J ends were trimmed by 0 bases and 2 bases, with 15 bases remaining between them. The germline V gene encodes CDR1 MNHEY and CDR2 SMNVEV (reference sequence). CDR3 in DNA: TGTGCCAGCAGTTTATCGGTCACGGGGGCCTACACAGATACGCAGTATTTT. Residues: CASSLSVTGAYTDTQYF.

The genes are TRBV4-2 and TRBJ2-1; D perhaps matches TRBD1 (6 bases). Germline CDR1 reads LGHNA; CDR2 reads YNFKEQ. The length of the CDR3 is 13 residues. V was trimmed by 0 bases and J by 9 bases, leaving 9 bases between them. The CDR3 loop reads CASSQDLGGEQFF. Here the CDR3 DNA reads TGTGCCAGCAGCCAAGATCTAGGGGGTGAGCAGTTCTTC.

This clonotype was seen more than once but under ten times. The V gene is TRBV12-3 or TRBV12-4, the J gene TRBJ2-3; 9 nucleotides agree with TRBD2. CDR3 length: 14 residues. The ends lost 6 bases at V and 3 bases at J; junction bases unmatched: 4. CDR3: CASRTGLATDTQYF. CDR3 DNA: TGTGCCAGCAGAACCGGACTAGCGACAGATACGCAGTATTTT.

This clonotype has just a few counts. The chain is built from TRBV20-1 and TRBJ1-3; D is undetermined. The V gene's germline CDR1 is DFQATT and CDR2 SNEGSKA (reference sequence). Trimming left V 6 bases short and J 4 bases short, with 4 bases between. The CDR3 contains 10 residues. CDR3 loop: CSAMGNTIYF. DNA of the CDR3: TGCAGTGCAATGGGAAACACCATATATTTT.

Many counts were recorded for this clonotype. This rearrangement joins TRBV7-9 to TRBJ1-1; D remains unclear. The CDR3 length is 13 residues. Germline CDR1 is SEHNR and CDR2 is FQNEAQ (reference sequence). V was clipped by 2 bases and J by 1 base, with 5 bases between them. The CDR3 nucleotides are TGTGCCAGCAGCTTACAGGAGAACACTGAAGCTTTCTTT. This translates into CASSLQENTEAFF.

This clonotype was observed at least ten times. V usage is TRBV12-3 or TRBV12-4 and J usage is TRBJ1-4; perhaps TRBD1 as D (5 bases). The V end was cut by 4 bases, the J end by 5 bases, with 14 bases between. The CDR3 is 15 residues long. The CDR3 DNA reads TGTGCCAGCAGTTATGTTTCAGGGTGGAATGAAAAACTGTTTTTT. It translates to CASSYVSGWNEKLFF.

The CDR3 coding sequence is TGTGCCAGCAGCTCAAGGCGGAGTAGCAATCAGCCCCAGCATTTT. Its protein is CASSSRRSSNQPQHF. This chain joins TRBV7-9 and TRBJ1-5, with D unclear. Trimming pared 4 bases from V and 0 bases from J, leaving 10 bases between. Germline V gene lookup returns CDR1 SEHNR and CDR2 FQNEAQ (reference sequence). The CDR3 has 15 amino acids.

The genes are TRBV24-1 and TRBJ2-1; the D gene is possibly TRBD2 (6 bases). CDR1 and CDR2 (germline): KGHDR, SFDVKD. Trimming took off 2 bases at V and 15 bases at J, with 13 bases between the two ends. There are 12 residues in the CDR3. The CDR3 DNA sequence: TGTGCCACCAGTGATTGGGAGGATTGGCGGTTCTTC. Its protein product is CATSDWEDWRFF.

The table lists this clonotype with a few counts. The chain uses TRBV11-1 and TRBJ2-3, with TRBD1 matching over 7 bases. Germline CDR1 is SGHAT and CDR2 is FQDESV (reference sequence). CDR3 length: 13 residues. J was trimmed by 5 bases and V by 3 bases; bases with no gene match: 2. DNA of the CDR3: TGTGCCAGCAGCTTCCGACAGGGAGATACGCAGTATTTT. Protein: CASSFRQGDTQYF.

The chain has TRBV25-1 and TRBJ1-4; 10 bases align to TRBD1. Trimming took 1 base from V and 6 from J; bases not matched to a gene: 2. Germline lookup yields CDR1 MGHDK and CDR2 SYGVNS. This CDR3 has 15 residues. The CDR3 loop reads CASSELGTGDEKLFF. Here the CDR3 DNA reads TGTGCCAGCAGTGAATTGGGGACAGGGGATGAAAAACTGTTTTTT.

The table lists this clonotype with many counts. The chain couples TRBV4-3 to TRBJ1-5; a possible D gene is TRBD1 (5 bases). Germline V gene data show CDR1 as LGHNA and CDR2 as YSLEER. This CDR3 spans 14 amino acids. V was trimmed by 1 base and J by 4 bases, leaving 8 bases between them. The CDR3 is CASSQAGTNQPQHF. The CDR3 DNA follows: TGCGCCAGCAGCCAAGCCGGGACGAATCAGCCCCAGCATTTT.

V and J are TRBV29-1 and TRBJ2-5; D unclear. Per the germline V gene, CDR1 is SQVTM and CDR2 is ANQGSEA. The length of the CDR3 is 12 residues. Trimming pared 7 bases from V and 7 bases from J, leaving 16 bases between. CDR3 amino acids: CSAAAYIGTQYF. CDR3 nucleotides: TGCAGCGCCGCGGCCTATATCGGGACCCAGTACTTC.